One and the same sample provided the 12 T cell receptor beta chains below, sequenced in a study of regulatory T cells. Study results and limitations: In CD3G-deficient patients, conventional CD4+ T cells were enriched for hydrophobic CDR3 residues at positions 6 and 7.

These receptors' targets are unknown. Primers: 52 TRBV forward and 13 TRBJ reverse. Clones were sequenced by immunoSEQ multiplex PCR, and TCRdb holds only the in-frame ones, with some missing. The sample yields about 35,000 clones, around nine tenths seen once. Input material: conventional CD4+ T cells sorted from blood. These receptors all come from a person under 35 with CD3G deficiency.

This clone was found a few times. This chain connects TRBV28 to TRBJ1-5; D is undetermined. Deletions cut 3 bases from V and 0 bases from J, with 12 bases between. This CDR3 comprises 16 residues. Germline CDR1 is MDHEN and CDR2 is SYDVKM. CDR3 nucleotides: TGTGCCAGCAGTTTGGTAGGCCTGATTAGCAATCAGCCCCAGCATTTT. It yields the protein CASSLVGLISNQPQHF.

This rearrangement joins TRBV19 to TRBJ2-3; possible D gene TRBD1, 5 bases. V lost 5 bases to trimming and J lost 5 bases, with 11 bases between them. Per germline, CDR1 LNHDA and CDR2 SQIVND (reference sequence). The CDR3 consists of 13 residues. The CDR3 protein is CASSAFREDTQYF. The CDR3 nucleotides are TGTGCCAGTAGTGCCTTCAGGGAAGATACGCAGTATTTT.

The rearrangement joins TRBV28 to TRBJ2-7; 7 bases are a match to TRBD1. V lost 4 bases and J lost 4; bases outside the gene matches: 4. The CDR3 length is 13 residues. CDR1 and CDR2 (germline): MDHEN, SYDVKM. The CDR3 protein is CASSSGQYYEQYF. The CDR3 DNA follows: TGTGCCAGCAGTTCGGGACAGTATTACGAGCAGTACTTC.

This clone has more than one count but fewer than ten. The chain carries TRBV4-1 and TRBJ1-1, with 7 bases lining up with TRBD1. Per the germline V gene, CDR1 is MGHRA and CDR2 is YSYEKL. This CDR3 contains 15 residues. V was pared by 1 base and J by 1 base, with 3 bases of the junction left unmatched. CDR3 DNA sequence: TGCGCCAGCAGCCAAGGGAGGGGGCGGAACACTGAAGCTTTCTTT. This encodes CASSQGRGRNTEAFF.

V is TRBV7-9 and J is TRBJ2-1; weak D call: TRBD2 (6 bases). V lost 5 bases and J lost 7, with 12 bases in between. The CDR3 totals 13 residues. Germline V gives CDR1 SEHNR, CDR2 FQNEAQ (reference sequence). CDR3 region: CASSPPSGNEQFF. The CDR3 DNA reads TGTGCCAGCAGCCCCCCGAGCGGGAATGAGCAGTTCTTC.

The chain uses TRBV9 and TRBJ2-6; TRBD2 matches 13 bases. The junction had 1 base not matched to a gene; V was cut back by 4 bases and J by 0 bases. The CDR3 runs to 17 residues. Germline lookup yields CDR1 SGDLS and CDR2 YYNGEE. This CDR3 reads CASSRLAGGSGANVLTF. The CDR3 nucleotides read TGTGCCAGCAGCCGACTAGCGGGGGGCTCTGGGGCCAACGTCCTGACTTTC. Based on the CDR3 plus reference TRBV9 and TRBJ2-6, the full variable domain is DSGVTQTPKHLITATGQRVTLRCSPRSGDLSVYWYQQSLDQGLQFLIQYYNGEERAKGNILERFSAQQFPDLHSELNLSSLELGDSALYFCASSRLAGGSGANVLTFGAGSRLTVL.

The chain combines TRBV28 with TRBJ2-7, with 8 bases fitting TRBD2. Per the germline V gene, CDR1 is MDHEN and CDR2 is SYDVKM. V shed 10 bases, J shed 5 bases, and the junction held 10 bases outside the gene matches. There are 13 residues in the CDR3. CDR3 in DNA: TGTGCCACGACGGGAGGGCGGGCCCACGAGCAGTACTTC. Translation gives CATTGGRAHEQYF.

This chain connects TRBV7-9 to TRBJ2-6; a possible D gene is TRBD1 (6 bases). The CDR3 extends over 15 amino acids. CDR1 SEHNR and CDR2 FQNEAQ come from the germline V gene (reference sequence). V was clipped by 2 bases and J by 4 bases, with 9 bases between them. This CDR3 reads CASSLTGSGANVLTF. The CDR3 region has the DNA TGTGCCAGCAGCTTAACAGGGTCCGGGGCCAACGTCCTGACTTTC.

V gene TRBV4-1 combines with J gene TRBJ2-7; the D is unclear. Germline V gene lookup returns CDR1 MGHRA and CDR2 YSYEKL. The V and J ends lost 1 base and 6 bases respectively, with 13 bases between them. The CDR3 runs 14 residues. The CDR3: CASSQVNLGSEQYF. Here the CDR3 DNA reads TGCGCCAGCAGCCAAGTAAATTTAGGGTCCGAGCAGTACTTC.

J is TRBJ2-7 and V is TRBV11-2; TRBD2 might be the D (5 bases). Trimming left V 3 bases short and J 5 bases short, with 11 bases between. Germline values: CDR1 SGHAT, CDR2 FQNNGV. The CDR3 extends over 13 amino acids. The chain's CDR3 is CASSFSDRHEQYF. In DNA, the CDR3 is TGTGCCAGCAGCTTTAGCGATCGCCACGAGCAGTACTTC.

V and J are TRBV10-2 and TRBJ2-7; perhaps TRBD2 as D (6 bases). Trimming removed 4 bases from V and 6 bases from J, with 16 bases in between. CDR3 length: 14 amino acids. The germline V gene encodes CDR1 WSHSY and CDR2 SAAADI. CDR3 coding DNA: TGCGCCAGCAGTGTAGGGGCAGGGACTTCCGAGCAGTACTTC. This codes for CASSVGAGTSEQYF.

A single count supports this clone. J is TRBJ2-5 and V is TRBV28; no clear D. This CDR3 is 13 amino acids long. Between the trimmed V and J ends, which lost 5 bases and 0 bases, there was a span of 7 bases. Germline values: CDR1 MDHEN, CDR2 SYDVKM. CDR3 in amino acids: CASSEAYQETQYF. For the CDR3, the DNA is TGTGCCAGCAGTGAGGCCTACCAAGAGACCCAGTACTTC. Based on the CDR3 plus reference TRBV28 and TRBJ2-5, the full variable domain is DVKVTQSSRYLVKRTGEKVFLECVQDMDHENMFWYRQDPGLGLRLIYFSYDVKMKEKGDIPEGYSVSREKKERFSLILESASTNQTSMYLCASSEAYQETQYFGPGTRLLVL.